These T cell receptor beta chains were read from a single sample in a study of graft-versus-host responses after intestinal transplantation. TCRdb's copy holds only in-frame clones and misses some; the assay was immunoSEQ multiplex PCR. The repertoire has about 21,000 clones, 85% to 90% of them found once; the top ten carry 5% to 5.5%. The input for sequencing was PBMCs, taken around 65 days after intestinal transplantation. These receptors originate from a human patient who received an intestinal transplant, so some T cells may come from the graft donor. The CDR3 runs from the conserved cysteine through the conserved F or W. D genes are given only for firm matches. Clone size is stated in some rows and not others, as once, few, many or a class when expanded.

j_gene,d_gene,abundance,len,v_gene,CDR3aa,CDR3nt
TRBJ1-6,.,.,16,TRBV27,CASSSRDILWNSPLHF,TGTGCCAGCAGTTCCCGGGACATATTATGGAATTCACCCCTCCACTTT
TRBJ2-7,.,.,12,TRBV6-6,CASSYDWDEQYF,TGTGCCAGCAGTTACGATTGGGACGAGCAGTACTTC
TRBJ1-2,TRBD1,.,14,TRBV25-1,CASSPGTDSWSYTF,TGTGCCAGCAGCCCCGGGACAGACTCCTGGAGCTACACCTTC
TRBJ1-2,.,.,15,TRBV25-1,CASSPTGSANYGYTF,TGTGCCAGCAGTCCAACGGGGAGCGCTAACTATGGCTACACCTTC
TRBJ2-2,TRBD1,few,15,TRBV6-4,CASSDSTGDTGELFF,TGTGCCAGCAGTGACTCCACAGGGGACACCGGGGAGCTGTTTTTT
TRBJ2-7,.,.,13,TRBV7-6,CASSLAPTYEQYF,TGTGCCAGCAGCTTAGCACCCACCTACGAGCAGTACTTC
TRBJ2-1,.,.,11,TRBV5-1,CARHPYNEQFF,TGCGCCAGGCATCCTTACAATGAGCAGTTCTTC
TRBJ1-6,TRBD1,.,13,TRBV11-3,CASQGGLDSPLHF,TGTGCCAGCCAAGGGGGCTTGGATTCACCCCTCCACTTT
TRBJ1-2,TRBD1,.,13,TRBV4-1,CASSHPDRDGYTF,TGCGCCAGCAGCCACCCGGACAGGGATGGCTACACCTTC
TRBJ1-5,.,.,14,TRBV19,CASSWAGSNQPQHF,TGTGCCAGTAGTTGGGCAGGGAGCAATCAGCCCCAGCATTTT
TRBJ1-6,TRBD1,.,13,TRBV10-3,CAIRTTGDSPLHF,TGTGCCATCAGAACAACAGGGGATTCACCCCTCCACTTT